Each of the 12 T cell receptor beta chains below was sequenced from the same sample in a study of CD8 T cells in ankylosing spondylitis. From the 5' RACE reads, TCRdb called clonotypes with MiXCR, one entry per CDR3 protein. The sample yields about 260,000 distinct CDR3 sequences, roughly 20% seen once. The source material was blood, either unsorted or a sorted T cell fraction (not recorded which). These TCRs come from a male donor with ankylosing spondylitis or in good health (not recorded which).

The CDR3 loop reads CSARAGQDTQYF. As DNA, the CDR3 is TGCAGTGCTAGAGCTGGCCAAGATACGCAGTATTTT. The chain combines TRBV20-1 with TRBJ2-3; D ambiguous. The CDR3 length is 12 residues. The V end lost 1 base, the J end lost 5 bases, and 7 bases lay between the germline ends. The germline V gene has CDR1 DFQATT and CDR2 SNEGSKA (reference sequence).

With regard to this clonotype: A read error may produce the germline difference seen at one junction end. The chain uses TRBV5-1 and TRBJ2-1; 8 bases align to TRBD2. Per germline, CDR1 SGHRS and CDR2 YFSETQ. This CDR3 has 15 residues. The CDR3 DNA reads as TGCACCAGCAGCTTCAACGGGGGGGCCAACAATGAGCAGTTCTTC. Protein sequence: CTSSFNGGANNEQFF.

For this clonotype: A clone one base away is much larger, so this may be a read error. The chain combines TRBV29-1 with TRBJ2-3; TRBD2 might be the D (6 bases). With 7 bases removed from V and 5 bases from J, the gap between germline ends came to 16 bases. The germline V gene has CDR1 SQVTM and CDR2 ANQGSEA. The CDR3 is 13 residues long. As DNA, the CDR3 is TGCAGCGCCACTAGCCCACATATAGATACGCAGTATTTT. It translates to CSATSPHIDTQYF.

The V and J genes are TRBV20-1 and TRBJ2-1, with D perhaps matching TRBD2 (7 bases). Germline V CDR1 and CDR2: DFQATT, SNEGSKA (reference sequence). The CDR3 runs to 16 residues. Trimming took 5 bases from V and 6 from J, leaving 23 bases between them. The CDR3 sequence is CSASGLVGGRSNEQFF. In DNA form, the CDR3 reads TGCAGTGCTTCTGGACTAGTGGGGGGCAGGAGCAATGAGCAGTTCTTC.

This clonotype was detected ten times or more. The rearrangement uses TRBV9 and TRBJ2-1, with TRBD2 as a possible D gene (5 bases). Germline V gives CDR1 SGDLS, CDR2 YYNGEE. The length of the CDR3 is 15 residues. Trimming took 3 bases from V and 10 from J, leaving 20 bases between them. The CDR3 reads CASSARTPANGEQFF. As DNA, the CDR3 is TGTGCCAGCAGCGCCCGGACTCCGGCCAATGGGGAGCAGTTCTTC.

The chain couples TRBV6-5 to TRBJ1-1; TRBD1 matches 9 bases. Per germline, CDR1 MNHEY and CDR2 SVGAGI. This CDR3 is built from 12 residues. Unmatched junction bases numbered 3, after V lost 6 bases and J lost 7 bases. The CDR3 here is CASSGTGNEAFF. The DNA of the CDR3 is TGTGCCAGCAGCGGGACAGGGAATGAAGCTTTCTTT.

This clonotype was found a few times. V and J are TRBV25-1 and TRBJ1-4; D not certain. This CDR3 has 16 residues. V was pared by 3 bases and J by 2 bases, with 13 bases between. Germline V gives CDR1 MGHDK, CDR2 SYGVNS. CDR3 region: CASSDPRGGTNEKLFF. CDR3 DNA sequence: TGTGCCAGCAGTGACCCCCGCGGAGGTACTAATGAAAAACTGTTTTTT.

The rearrangement joins TRBV6-1 to TRBJ1-5; the D is unclear. The germline V gene encodes CDR1 MNHNS and CDR2 SASEGT. This CDR3 has 15 residues. The ends were cut back, 6 bases at V and 2 bases at J, with 14 bases in the middle. The CDR3 DNA reads TGTGCCAGCAGAAGAGGCGGGCGGGGCAATCAGCCCCAGCATTTT. Its translation is CASRRGGRGNQPQHF.

This clonotype came up a few times. This chain links TRBV6-1 with TRBJ1-2; TRBD1 matches at 9 bases. This CDR3 comprises 13 residues. From germline, CDR1 is MNHNS and CDR2 SASEGT. After removal of 6 bases from V and 8 bases from J, the junction contained 7 bases not matched to a gene. CDR3 protein: CASRKDRGGGYTF. The DNA for the CDR3 is TGTGCCAGCAGGAAGGACAGGGGAGGCGGCTACACCTTC.

The chain employs TRBV28 and TRBJ2-3; possible D gene TRBD2, 5 bases. Trimming took off 6 bases at V and 2 bases at J, with 9 bases between the two ends. Germline CDR1 is MDHEN and CDR2 is SYDVKM. CDR3 length: 13 residues. The CDR3 DNA reads as TGTGCCAGCAGCGGGGTTGACACAGATACGCAGTATTTT. Protein sequence: CASSGVDTDTQYF.

This clonotype was detected only a few times. The rearrangement uses TRBV7-8 and TRBJ1-2; TRBD1 might be the D (6 bases). This CDR3 contains 14 residues. V lost 2 bases and J lost 3, with 10 bases in between. CDR1 and CDR2 from the germline V gene are SGHVS and FQNEAQ. The CDR3 loop is CASSLNRADYGYTF. DNA for the CDR3: TGTGCCAGCAGCTTAAACAGGGCGGACTATGGCTACACCTTC. The complete variable domain, with remaining parts taken from reference TRBV7-8 and TRBJ1-2, reads GAGVSQSPRYKVAKRGQDVALRCDPISGHVSLFWYQQALGQGPEFLTYFQNEAQLDKSGLPSDRFFAERPEGSVSTLKIQRTQQEDSAVYLCASSLNRADYGYTFGSGTRLTVV.

The J gene is TRBJ2-2, the V gene TRBV19, with 7 bases matching TRBD2. Germline values: CDR1 LNHDA, CDR2 SQIVND (reference sequence). Trimming cost V 5 bases and J 5 bases; bases outside gene matches: 8. The CDR3 consists of 15 residues. The CDR3 sequence is CASSFRRELTGELFF. CDR3 nucleotides: TGTGCCAGTAGTTTTCGGCGGGAGCTTACCGGGGAGCTGTTTTTT.